The 2 T cell receptor beta chains reported below all come from one sample, sequenced in a study of blood T cell repertoires in COVID-19. Some clones are missing from TCRdb's copy, which holds only in-frame ones; the method was immunoSEQ multiplex PCR. The table includes some 130,000 clones, 75% to 90% detected once. The sequenced sample consisted of peripheral blood. The receptors stem from a man aged 55 to 69 with active or convalescent COVID-19.

For the CDR3, the DNA is TGTGCCAGTACCGTACGGTCGAACACCGGGGAGCTGTTTTTT. Residues: CASTVRSNTGELFF. This chain links TRBV19 with TRBJ2-2; no clear D. CDR3 length equals 14 residues. Germline V gene lookup returns CDR1 LNHDA and CDR2 SQIVND (reference sequence). Trimming cost V 7 bases and J 0 bases, with 9 bases left between them.

The J gene is TRBJ2-7, the V gene TRBV12-3 or TRBV12-4, with 8 nucleotides matching TRBD2. The CDR3 contains 13 residues. The V segment lost 5 bases and the J segment 6 bases; nucleotides outside the gene matches: 6. CDR3 in amino acids: CASSPDGGGEQYF. The CDR3 DNA reads TGTGCCAGCAGTCCGGACGGGGGGGGCGAGCAGTACTTC.